A single sample is the source of the 11 T cell receptor beta chains below, sequenced in a study of T cell clonality in common variable immunodeficiency. The repertoire was sequenced with immunoSEQ multiplex PCR; TCRdb's copy has only in-frame clones and lacks some. In total the sample includes more than 30,000 clones, none of them seen once. Source material: peripheral blood mononuclear cells. All receptors derive from a person between 18 and 75 years old in good health.

As to this clone: The CDR3 end falls 3 residues outside the read, so it is completed with the germline J gene. The chain joins TRBV7-6 to TRBJ1-1; possible D gene TRBD1, 5 bases. With 3 bases removed from V and 5 bases from J, the gap between germline ends came to 13 bases. From germline, CDR1 is SGHVS and CDR2 FNYEAQ. This CDR3 region has 14 residues. The CDR3: CASSFEGRGTEAFF. CDR3 bases read: TGTGCCAGCAGCTTCGAGGGGAGGGGTACTGAA.

This clone was detected ten times or more. From the germline J gene comes the end of the CDR3, since the read stops 3 residues before it. The chain uses TRBV30 and TRBJ2-3; 8 nucleotides align to TRBD1. Germline V gives CDR1 GTSNPN, CDR2 SVGIG (reference sequence). This CDR3 has 13 amino acids. The CDR3 sequence is CAWDRGVEETQYF. CDR3 bases read: TGTGCCTGGGACAGGGGTGTAGAAGAGACG.

In its sample, this clone was seen many times. The read falls 3 residues short of the CDR3 end, and the missing part is taken from the germline J gene. The chain carries TRBV7-9 and TRBJ2-4; maybe TRBD1 (6 bases). CDR1 is SEHNR, CDR2 FQNEAQ, per germline (reference sequence). The CDR3 extends over 11 amino acids. Incomplete CDR3 DNA: TGTGCCAGCAGCGATACAGGGAAT. It specifies CASSDTGN. In full, the CDR3 reads CASSDTGNQYF. The full variable domain, its missing parts supplied by reference TRBV7-9 and TRBJ2-4, is DTGVSQNPRHKITKRGQNVTFRCDPISEHNRLYWYRQTLGQGPEFLTYFQNEAQLEKSRLLSDRFSAERPKGSFSTLEIQRTEQGDSAMYLCASSDTGNQYFGAGTRLSVL.

This clone was counted a few times. The read ends 3 residues early relative to the CDR3; the germline J gene fills the gap. The V and J genes are TRBV11-3 and TRBJ2-5; 12 nucleotides line up with TRBD2. Germline V gene sequence: CDR1 SGHNT, CDR2 YENEEA. The trim removed 5 bases at V and 5 bases at J, leaving 6 bases unmatched. This CDR3 has 15 residues. CDR3 bases read: TGTGCCAGCAGCAAGACTAGCGGGAGTGGGGAGACC. It translates to CASSKTSGSGET. From start to end, the CDR3 is CASSKTSGSGETQYF.

This clone was observed at least ten times. The CDR3 goes on 3 residues after the read ends, and that part is filled in from the germline J gene. The rearrangement uses TRBV2 and TRBJ1-1; D is possibly TRBD1 (5 bases). Trimming took off 5 bases at V and 4 bases at J, with 17 bases between the two ends. The CDR3 length is 15 residues. CDR1 SNHLY and CDR2 FYNNEI come from the germline V gene. Partial CDR3 DNA: TGTGCCAGCAGTCCCCAGACGGTCGGGGGCACTGAA. Translated: CASSPQTVGGTE. The full CDR3 sequence reads CASSPQTVGGTEAFF.

Ten or more counts support this clone. Read sequence stops 3 residues before the CDR3 end, and the germline J gene provides the missing end. This sequence joins TRBV2 and TRBJ2-1; D is unresolved. The CDR3 sequence is 17 residues long. Trimming removed 2 bases at V and 9 bases at J, with 23 bases between. Looked up from germline, CDR1 is SNHLY and CDR2 is FYNNEI. The sequenced part of the CDR3 DNA is TGTGCCAGCAGTGAAAGACTGGCGTCAACCCTCACGGGTGAG. This sequence encodes CASSERLASTLTGE. The CDR3 reads in full as CASSERLASTLTGEQFF.

This clone turned up a few times. The DNA read from the CDR3 is TGTGCCAGCAGCCCCCAGAACGAG. This codes for CASSPQNE. The full CDR3 protein reads CASSPQNEQYF. This chain joins TRBV2 and TRBJ2-7, with D unresolved. The missing CDR3 end, 3 residues past where the read stops, is filled in from the germline J gene. This CDR3 is built from 11 residues. The germline V gene has CDR1 SNHLY and CDR2 FYNNEI. V lost 6 bases to trimming and J lost 5 bases, with 8 bases between them.

There are many counts of this clone. The CDR3 extends 3 residues past the end of the read, so its final part is completed from the germline J gene. The chain carries TRBV18 and TRBJ2-1, with D possibly matching TRBD2 (5 bases). Germline V gene sequence: CDR1 KGHSH, CDR2 LQKENI. There are 13 residues in the CDR3. The V and J ends lost 2 bases and 9 bases respectively, with 11 bases between them. The sequenced part of the CDR3 DNA is TGTGCCAGCTCACCAGTCCCTAGCCGTGAG. This codes for CASSPVPSRE. The CDR3, in full, reads CASSPVPSREQFF.

This clone was recorded a few times. Read sequence stops 3 residues before the CDR3 end, and the germline J gene provides the missing end. This sequence joins TRBV19 and TRBJ2-1; 7 bases are a match to TRBD1. Per germline, CDR1 LNHDA and CDR2 SQIVND (reference sequence). This CDR3 region has 14 residues. The J segment lost 7 bases and the V segment lost 5 bases, leaving 8 bases of the junction unmatched. The CDR3 sequence: CASSVTGTANEQFF. Incomplete CDR3 DNA: TGTGCCAGTAGTGTGACAGGGACGGCAAATGAG.

At least ten counts were recorded for this clone. The read gets to within 3 residues of the CDR3 end, and the germline J gene fills in the rest. The chain recombines TRBV30 with TRBJ2-2, with D maybe TRBD1 (5 bases). With 4 bases removed from V and 4 bases from J, the gap between germline ends came to 10 bases. This CDR3 has 13 residues. Looked up from germline, CDR1 is GTSNPN and CDR2 is SVGIG (reference sequence). The CDR3 here is CAWKRGITGELFF. The covered CDR3 bases are TGTGCCTGGAAAAGGGGAATCACCGGGGAG.

This clone was seen at least ten times. The read terminates 3 residues ahead of where the CDR3 ends, so the germline J gene completes it. V is TRBV7-9 and J is TRBJ1-5; D is unclear. V shed 1 base and J shed 7 bases, with 8 bases lying between them. The V gene's germline CDR1 is SEHNR and CDR2 FQNEAQ (reference sequence). This CDR3 has 13 residues. The CDR3 DNA, read in part, is TGTGCCAGCAGCTTAGGGGCACGGCAGCCC. It encodes CASSLGARQP. The whole CDR3 sequence reads CASSLGARQPQHF.